These 3 T cell receptor beta chains were sequenced from one sample in a study of blood T cell repertoires in COVID-19 (dated by TCRdb to the early 2020s). Library prep was done by the immunoSEQ multiplex PCR assay. Imported from immuneACCESS, the table was reduced by TCRdb to in-frame sequences with V and J called. These copies leave out some clones; in studies compared against another copy, an unresolved V gene accounts for under half, and the cause of the remainder is not known. This sample is represented by about 130,000 clones; about 80% of them were singletons. Jointly, the top ten make up 11% of the sample. Specimen: peripheral blood. The origin of the receptors is a human donor in a cohort sampled during active COVID-19.

The V call is TRBV3-1 (or the pseudogene TRBV3-2), the J call TRBJ1-6; D call uncertain. This CDR3 region has 14 residues. V was cut by 4 bases and J by 3 bases, with 7 bases left in between. Germline V gene data show CDR1 as LGHDT and CDR2 as YNNKEL (reference sequence). CDR3 in DNA: TGTGCCAGCAGCCCGGGTCTCTATAATTCACCCCTCCACTTT. Its translation is CASSPGLYNSPLHF.

V is TRBV7-8 and J is TRBJ2-1; D possibly corresponds to TRBD2 (10 bases). The V end lost 5 bases, the J end lost 5 bases, and 34 bases lay between the germline ends. The germline gives CDR1 SGHVS, CDR2 FQNEAQ. The CDR3 runs to 21 residues. CDR3 nucleotide sequence: TGTGCCAGCAGCCGCCCGGGACAGGGTCGTATTAGCGGGGGGCGGCACAATGAGCAGTTCTTC. It translates to CASSRPGQGRISGGRHNEQFF.

The J gene is TRBJ2-7, the V gene TRBV11-2; TRBD2 aligns across 7 bases. V shed 5 bases, J shed 3 bases, and the junction held 10 bases outside the gene matches. The germline V gene encodes CDR1 SGHAT and CDR2 FQNNGV. The CDR3 is 15 amino acids. In DNA, the CDR3 is TGTGCCAGCAGCGACAAGGAGCGGGGCAGCTACGAGCAGTACTTC. Translation: CASSDKERGSYEQYF.